The rows below give T cell receptor beta chains drawn from one sample of a study of Ad26.COV2.S vaccination and SARS-CoV-2 variants. Profiled with immunoSEQ multiplex PCR; TCRdb holds only in-frame clones, not every one. Of more than 300,000 clones detected, roughly 84% appear once; the ten largest clones hold roughly 2.1%. Specimen: peripheral blood, collected in a trial of Ad26.COV2.S vaccine versus placebo. The receptors were sampled from a person aged 18-60 years who received the Ad26.COV2.S COVID-19 vaccine or a placebo. CDR3s include the opening cysteine and the closing phenylalanine or tryptophan. A D gene is named only where the DNA matches it firmly. Part of the rows lack a size; the others show once, few, many or a class for expanded clones.

j_call cdr3_length d_call clone_size v_call cdr3_aa cdr3_nt
TRBJ1-6 15 TRBD1 once TRBV11-2 CASSLQQGVNSPLHF TGTGCCAGCAGCTTACAACAGGGGGTTAATTCACCCCTCCACTTT
TRBJ2-2 16 TRBD1 . TRBV7-8 CASSYNNRGGTGELFF TGTGCCAGCAGCTATAACAACAGGGGTGGGACCGGGGAGCTGTTTTTT
TRBJ2-2 16 TRBD1 . TRBV18 CASSPRDSSNTGELFF TGTGCCAGCTCACCCCGGGACAGCTCGAACACCGGGGAGCTGTTTTTT
TRBJ2-2 17 . . TRBV5-1 CASSARGTPQNTGELFF TGCGCCAGCAGCGCACGGGGGACACCCCAGAACACCGGGGAGCTGTTTTTT
TRBJ2-7 13 . . TRBV12-2 CASRRARAGEQYF TGTGCAAGTCGCCGAGCAAGGGCTGGCGAGCAGTACTTC
TRBJ1-1 14 . . TRBV7-2 CASSLLGGFMGAFF TGTGCCAGCAGCTTATTGGGGGGTTTTATGGGGGCTTTCTTT
TRBJ2-7 15 . . TRBV25-1 CASSPLIGVSGEQYF TGTGCCAGCAGCCCTCTGATAGGGGTATCGGGCGAGCAGTACTTC
TRBJ1-1 13 . . TRBV6-4 CASSYDRNTEAFF TGTGCCAGCAGTTACGACAGGAACACTGAAGCTTTCTTT
TRBJ1-2 14 TRBD1 . TRBV6-1 CASSEVSTGEGYTF TGTGCCAGCAGTGAGGTCTCGACAGGGGAAGGCTACACCTTC
TRBJ1-1 15 . . TRBV2 CASSYRTAKNTEAFF TGTGCCAGCAGTTATAGGACAGCCAAGAACACTGAAGCTTTCTTT
TRBJ2-1 14 . . TRBV7-9 CASSLMGSYNEQFF TGTGCCAGCAGCTTAATGGGAAGTTACAATGAGCAGTTCTTC
TRBJ2-5 15 . . TRBV5-4 CASSNIAGAVETQYF TGTGCCAGCAGCAATATTGCAGGGGCGGTGGAGACCCAGTACTTC
TRBJ2-7 15 TRBD1 . TRBV5-1 CASSLRDRGTYEQYF TGCGCCAGCAGCTTGAGGGACAGGGGGACCTACGAGCAGTACTTC
TRBJ2-3 18 . . TRBV14 CASSQGRWKARGTDTQYF TGTGCCAGCAGCCAAGGCCGTTGGAAAGCCCGTGGCACAGATACGCAGTATTTT
TRBJ2-7 14 . . TRBV15 CATSRDRVLGGQYF TGTGCCACCAGCAGAGATCGTGTATTGGGGGGGCAGTACTTC
TRBJ2-3 13 . . TRBV7-2 CASSLVGTDTQYF TGTGCCAGCAGCTTAGTAGGCACAGATACGCAGTATTTT
TRBJ2-4 13 TRBD2 . TRBV30 CAWAGTSGVARYF TGTGCCTGGGCCGGGACTAGCGGCGTGGCCCGGTACTTC
TRBJ2-5 14 . . TRBV5-1 CASSPGPAGETQYF TGCGCCAGCAGCCCGGGGCCCGCCGGGGAGACCCAGTACTTC
TRBJ1-4 15 . . TRBV14 CASSQLPGANEKLFF TGTGCCAGCAGCCAACTCCCGGGGGCTAATGAAAAACTGTTTTTT
TRBJ2-1 16 TRBD2 . TRBV18 CASNPWSGGARNEQFF TGTGCCAGCAATCCATGGAGCGGGGGGGCGCGCAATGAGCAGTTCTTC
TRBJ2-3 15 TRBD2 . TRBV5-4 CASSFSTSLTDTQYF TGTGCCAGCAGCTTCTCGACTAGCCTCACAGATACGCAGTATTTT
TRBJ2-3 16 . . TRBV2 CASSLEAVFGTDTQYF TGTGCCAGCAGTCTGGAAGCGGTTTTTGGCACAGATACGCAGTATTTT
TRBJ1-1 12 . . TRBV12-3/TRBV12-4 CASSVDISSAFF TGTGCCAGCAGCGTGGACATATCGTCGGCTTTCTTT
TRBJ2-1 15 . . TRBV7-2 CASSISVKTTNEQFF TGTGCCAGCAGCATCTCAGTCAAGACCACTAATGAGCAGTTCTTC
TRBJ2-1 18 TRBD2 . TRBV7-2 CASSPGGLAGASYNEQFF TGTGCCAGCAGCCCAGGGGGACTAGCGGGGGCCTCCTACAATGAGCAGTTCTTC
TRBJ1-2 15 . . TRBV5-1 CASSLNAGGNYGYTF TGCGCCAGCAGCTTAAATGCTGGGGGTAACTATGGCTACACCTTC
TRBJ1-2 14 . many TRBV6-6 CATYRASPGYGYTF TGTGCCACCTACCGGGCATCACCCGGCTATGGCTACACCTTC
TRBJ1-3 15 . . TRBV6-5 CASSSQEGSGNTIYF TGTGCCAGCAGTTCCCAAGAGGGCTCTGGAAACACCATATATTTT
TRBJ2-3 15 TRBD2 few TRBV6-4 CASSDGTSGGDTQYF TGTGCCAGCAGTGACGGGACTAGCGGGGGAGATACGCAGTATTTT
TRBJ1-2 11 . . TRBV20-1 CSAWDPSHYTF TGCAGTGCCTGGGACCCCAGCCACTACACCTTC
TRBJ1-2 17 TRBD1 . TRBV10-3 CAISESTRGQQAYGYTF TGTGCCATCAGTGAGTCGACTCGGGGACAGCAAGCTTATGGCTACACCTTC
TRBJ1-1 13 . . TRBV12-3/TRBV12-4 CASSPTGNTEAFF TGTGCCAGCAGTCCTACAGGGAACACTGAAGCTTTCTTT
TRBJ2-3 17 TRBD2 once TRBV3-1/TRBV3-2 CASSALLLAGGSDTQYF TGTGCCAGCAGCGCTCTGCTTCTAGCGGGGGGTTCAGATACGCAGTATTTT
TRBJ1-3 14 . . TRBV19 CASTRGSSGNTIYF TGTGCCAGTACCCGAGGAAGCTCTGGAAACACCATATATTTT
TRBJ2-7 15 . . TRBV18 CASSPVVQSSYEQYF TGTGCCAGCTCACCTGTCGTGCAGAGCTCCTACGAGCAGTACTTC
TRBJ2-7 12 . . TRBV6-2/TRBV6-3 CASSYSIYEQYF TGTGCCAGCAGTTACTCTATCTACGAGCAGTACTTC
TRBJ2-7 15 TRBD1 . TRBV6-2/TRBV6-3 CASSPRGQSSYEQYF TGTGCCAGCAGTCCCAGGGGGCAGAGCTCCTACGAGCAGTACTTC
TRBJ2-6 18 TRBD2 . TRBV18 CASSPVTSGGSGANVLTF TGTGCCAGCTCACCCGTGACTAGCGGGGGTTCAGGGGCCAACGTCCTGACTTTC
TRBJ1-6 15 . . TRBV11-3 CASSSGRTSNSPLHF TGTGCCAGCAGCTCAGGACGGACTTCTAATTCACCCCTCCACTTT